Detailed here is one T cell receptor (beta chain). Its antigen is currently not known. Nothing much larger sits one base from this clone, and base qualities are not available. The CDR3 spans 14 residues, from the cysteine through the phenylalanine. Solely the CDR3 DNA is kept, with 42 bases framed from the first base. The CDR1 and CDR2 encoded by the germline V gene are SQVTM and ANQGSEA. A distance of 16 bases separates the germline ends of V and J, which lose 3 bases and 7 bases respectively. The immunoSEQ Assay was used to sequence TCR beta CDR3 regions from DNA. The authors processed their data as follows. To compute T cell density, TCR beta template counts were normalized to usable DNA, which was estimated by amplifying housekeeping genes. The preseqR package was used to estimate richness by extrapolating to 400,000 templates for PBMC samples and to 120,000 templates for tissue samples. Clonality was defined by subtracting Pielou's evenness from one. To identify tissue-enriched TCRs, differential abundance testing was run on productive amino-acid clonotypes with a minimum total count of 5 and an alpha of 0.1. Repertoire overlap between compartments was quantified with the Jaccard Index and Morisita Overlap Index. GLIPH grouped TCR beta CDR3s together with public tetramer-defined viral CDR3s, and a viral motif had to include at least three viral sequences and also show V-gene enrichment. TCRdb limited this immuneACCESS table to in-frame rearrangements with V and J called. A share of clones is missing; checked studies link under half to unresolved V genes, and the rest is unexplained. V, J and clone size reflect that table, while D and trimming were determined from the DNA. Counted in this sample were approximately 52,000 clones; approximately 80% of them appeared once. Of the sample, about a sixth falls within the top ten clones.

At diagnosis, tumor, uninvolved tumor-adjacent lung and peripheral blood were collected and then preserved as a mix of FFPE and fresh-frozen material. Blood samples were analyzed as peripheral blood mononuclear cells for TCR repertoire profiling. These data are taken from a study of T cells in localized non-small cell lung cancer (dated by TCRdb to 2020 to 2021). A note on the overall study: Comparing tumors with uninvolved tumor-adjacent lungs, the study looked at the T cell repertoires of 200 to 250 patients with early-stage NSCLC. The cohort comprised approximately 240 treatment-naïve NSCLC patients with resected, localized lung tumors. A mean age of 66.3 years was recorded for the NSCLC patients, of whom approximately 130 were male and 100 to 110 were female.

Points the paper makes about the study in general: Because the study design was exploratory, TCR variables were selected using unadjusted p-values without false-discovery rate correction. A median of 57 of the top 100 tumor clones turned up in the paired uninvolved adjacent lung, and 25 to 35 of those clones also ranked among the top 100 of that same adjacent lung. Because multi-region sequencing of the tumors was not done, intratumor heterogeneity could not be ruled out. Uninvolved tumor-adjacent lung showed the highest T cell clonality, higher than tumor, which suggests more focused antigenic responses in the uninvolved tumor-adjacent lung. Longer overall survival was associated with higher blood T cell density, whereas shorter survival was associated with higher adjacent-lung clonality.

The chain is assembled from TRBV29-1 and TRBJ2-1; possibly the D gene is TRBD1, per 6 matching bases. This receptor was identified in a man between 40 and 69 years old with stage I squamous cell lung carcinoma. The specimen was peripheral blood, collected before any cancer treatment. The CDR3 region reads CSVEESTGRNEQFF. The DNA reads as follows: TGCAGCGTTGAGGAATCGACAGGACGAAATGAGCAGTTCTTC.